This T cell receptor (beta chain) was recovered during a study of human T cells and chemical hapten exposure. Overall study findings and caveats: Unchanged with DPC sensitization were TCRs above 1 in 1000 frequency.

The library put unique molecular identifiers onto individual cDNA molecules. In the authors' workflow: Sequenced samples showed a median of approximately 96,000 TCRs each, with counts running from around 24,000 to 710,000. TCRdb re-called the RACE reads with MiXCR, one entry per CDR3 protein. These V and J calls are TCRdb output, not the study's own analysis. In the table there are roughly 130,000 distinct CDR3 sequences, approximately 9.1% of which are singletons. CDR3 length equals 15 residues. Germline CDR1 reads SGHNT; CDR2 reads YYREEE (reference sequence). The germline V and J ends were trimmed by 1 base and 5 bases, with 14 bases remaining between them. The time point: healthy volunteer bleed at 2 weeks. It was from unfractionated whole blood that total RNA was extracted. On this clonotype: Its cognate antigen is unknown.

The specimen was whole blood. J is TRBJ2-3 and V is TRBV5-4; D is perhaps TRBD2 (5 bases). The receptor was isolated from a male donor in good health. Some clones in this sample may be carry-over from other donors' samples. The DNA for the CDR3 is TGTGCCAGCAGCTTGATGGCTCAGGCGGGAGATACGCAGTATTTT. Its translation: CASSLMAQAGDTQYF.